This is a list of T cell receptor beta chains from one sample in a study of cytomegalovirus exposure and HLA in healthy donors. The assay was immunoSEQ multiplex PCR, and TCRdb's table has in-frame clones only and misses some. Seen here are 150,000 to 160,000 clones, about 80% observed once, and the top ten hold 4%. Sequencing was performed on PBMCs. These receptors came from a woman aged 40-49 years in good health and CMV-seronegative. Each CDR3 is given with its conserved first and last residue. A D gene is named only where the DNA matches it firmly. Not every row has a clone size; where given, it reads once, few, many or a size class.

TRBJ2-1 TRBV7-9 - - CASSLQISSYNEQFF TGTGCCAGCAGCTTACAGATATCCTCCTACAATGAGCAGTTCTTC
TRBJ1-1 TRBV27 few - CASSLSWGDTEAFF TGTGCCAGCAGTTTATCCTGGGGGGACACTGAAGCTTTCTTT
TRBJ1-1 TRBV6-1 - - CASNPLGSRNTEAFF TGTGCCAGCAACCCACTAGGTAGTAGGAACACTGAAGCTTTCTTT
TRBJ2-7 TRBV9 - - CASSPVSQGIYEQYF TGTGCCAGCAGCCCGGTGTCGCAGGGTATCTACGAGCAGTACTTC
TRBJ1-5 TRBV5-1 - - CASSLDRENQPQHF TGCGCCAGCAGCTTGGACAGGGAAAATCAGCCCCAGCATTTT
TRBJ2-1 TRBV5-6 - - CASSLGGGQFF TGTGCCAGCAGCTTGGGGGGAGGGCAGTTCTTC
TRBJ2-3 TRBV5-6 - - CASSSPNRVVADTQYF TGTGCCAGCAGCTCACCTAACAGGGTAGTGGCAGATACGCAGTATTTT
TRBJ2-3 TRBV2 - TRBD1 CASSDQGGTDTQYF TGTGCCAGCAGTGATCAGGGGGGCACAGATACGCAGTATTTT
TRBJ1-1 TRBV6-6 - TRBD1 CASRRDRPNTEAFF TGTGCCAGCAGGAGGGACAGGCCGAACACTGAAGCTTTCTTT
TRBJ2-7 TRBV7-9 - - CASSPRESRGGEQYF TGTGCCAGCAGCCCGCGTGAGTCGAGGGGGGGCGAGCAGTACTTC
TRBJ2-7 TRBV4-1 - TRBD1 CASSQGPGQGAYEQYF TGCGCCAGCAGCCAAGGACCGGGACAGGGCGCCTACGAGCAGTACTTC
TRBJ2-3 TRBV19 - TRBD1 CASTPTGPPTDTQYF TGTGCCAGTACCCCGACAGGGCCCCCCACAGATACGCAGTATTTT
TRBJ1-4 TRBV19 - - CASSIGGLRELFF TGTGCCAGTAGCATAGGAGGGCTACGGGAACTGTTTTTT
TRBJ2-3 TRBV4-1 - - CASSHQARDTADTQYF TGCGCCAGCAGCCATCAAGCCCGGGATACCGCAGATACGCAGTATTTT
TRBJ2-7 TRBV7-9 - - CSSSLFQGGEQYF TGTTCCAGCAGCTTATTCCAGGGCGGCGAGCAGTACTTC
TRBJ1-2 TRBV6-6 - - CASKNATSYGYTF TGTGCCAGCAAGAACGCTACGTCCTATGGCTACACCTTC
TRBJ1-4 TRBV19 - - CASRKFQATNEKLFF TGTGCCAGCCGAAAGTTCCAGGCAACTAATGAAAAACTGTTTTTT
TRBJ1-3 TRBV28 - - CASSLSEQGIPLSGNTIYF TGTGCCAGCAGTTTATCCGAGCAGGGAATTCCTTTGTCTGGAAACACCATATATTTT
TRBJ2-1 TRBV6-5 few TRBD1 CASSKQGMDNEQFF TGTGCCAGCAGTAAACAGGGGATGGACAATGAGCAGTTCTTC
TRBJ1-5 TRBV28 - - CAMGGAGQPQHF TGTGCCATGGGGGGGGCGGGGCAGCCCCAGCATTTT
TRBJ2-7 TRBV5-4 - - CASSLAQSYEQYF TGTGCCAGCAGCTTGGCGCAGTCGTACGAGCAGTACTTC
TRBJ1-2 TRBV7-9 once - CASSSDTNYGYTF TGTGCCAGCAGCTCGGACACAAACTATGGCTACACCTTC
TRBJ2-3 TRBV19 - - CASSENLARTDTQYF TGTGCCAGTAGCGAAAATCTAGCTAGGACAGATACGCAGTATTTT
TRBJ1-5 TRBV28 - - CATRQANQPQHF TGTGCCACACGACAGGCAAATCAGCCCCAGCATTTT
TRBJ1-1 TRBV6-1 many - CASSEEAGHTEAFF TGTGCCAGCAGTGAAGAGGCAGGGCACACTGAAGCTTTCTTT
TRBJ1-2 TRBV2 - - CASSGSVYQSGYTF TGTGCCAGCAGTGGATCGGTATATCAAAGTGGCTACACCTTC
TRBJ2-7 TRBV7-2 - TRBD1 CASSPATGREQYF TGTGCCAGCAGCCCCGCGACAGGGCGCGAGCAGTACTTC
TRBJ2-2 TRBV30 few TRBD2 CAWSGIGGVGELFF TGTGCCTGGAGTGGAATCGGGGGGGTCGGGGAGCTGTTTTTT
TRBJ2-1 TRBV18 - TRBD1 CASSPRTGTYNEQFF TGTGCCAGCTCACCTCGGACAGGGACCTACAATGAGCAGTTCTTC
TRBJ2-1 TRBV28 - - CANAQGLGNEQFF TGTGCCAACGCCCAGGGCCTGGGCAATGAGCAGTTCTTC
TRBJ2-7 TRBV28 - - CASIPPGVYEQYF TGTGCCAGCATCCCCCCGGGGGTTTACGAGCAGTACTTC
TRBJ2-3 TRBV18 - - CASSSYSVGTDTQYF TGTGCCAGCTCATCCTATAGCGTCGGCACAGATACGCAGTATTTT
TRBJ2-7 TRBV30 - TRBD2 CAWSKRLAGPYEQYF TGTGCCTGGAGTAAAAGACTAGCGGGCCCCTACGAGCAGTACTTC
TRBJ1-5 TRBV18 - - CASSAGENQPQHF TGTGCCAGCTCAGCGGGGGAGAATCAGCCCCAGCATTTT
TRBJ1-1 TRBV2 once - CASSAGLPNTEAFF TGTGCCAGCAGCGCAGGGCTCCCGAACACTGAAGCTTTCTTT
TRBJ1-1 TRBV11-3 - - CASSLREVGEAFF TGTGCCAGCAGCTTACGGGAAGTGGGTGAAGCTTTCTTT
TRBJ1-3 TRBV28 - - CASSLSGAPRNTIYF TGTGCCAGCAGTTTATCAGGGGCGCCCAGAAACACCATATATTTT
TRBJ1-1 TRBV5-1 - - CASSLAPGDTEAFF TGCGCCAGCAGCTTGGCCCCGGGGGACACTGAAGCTTTCTTT
TRBJ1-2 TRBV11-3 - - CASSPRGGYGYTF TGTGCCAGCAGCCCTCGAGGGGGTTATGGCTACACCTTC
TRBJ2-7 TRBV18 - TRBD1 CASSPTGGTYEQYF TGTGCCAGCTCACCGACAGGGGGCACCTACGAGCAGTACTTC
TRBJ1-1 TRBV11-2 - - CASSSPQLDNTEAFF TGTGCCAGCAGCTCCCCCCAGCTAGACAACACTGAAGCTTTCTTT
TRBJ2-7 TRBV6-5 - TRBD2 CASRRAGAYEQYF TGTGCCAGCAGGAGGGCGGGAGCCTACGAGCAGTACTTC
TRBJ1-2 TRBV5-4 - TRBD1 CASSLGPADRRYGYTF TGTGCCAGCAGCTTGGGCCCCGCGGACAGGCGCTATGGCTACACCTTC
TRBJ2-4 TRBV30 - TRBD2 CAWSGGPGLVGNIQYF TGTGCCTGGAGTGGCGGCCCGGGACTAGTAGGAAACATTCAGTACTTC
TRBJ2-3 TRBV13 - - CASSRFEDSEDTQYF TGTGCCAGCAGTCGCTTTGAGGACTCTGAAGATACGCAGTATTTT
TRBJ1-2 TRBV7-9 - - CASSSAGGSNGYTF TGTGCCAGCAGCTCCGCGGGGGGAAGTAATGGCTACACCTTC
TRBJ2-5 TRBV30 - - CAWSVSGSGQYF TGTGCCTGGAGTGTATCTGGGAGTGGGCAGTACTTC
TRBJ2-5 TRBV10-3 - TRBD2 CAISLAGRETQYF TGTGCCATCAGTTTAGCGGGACGAGAGACCCAGTACTTC
TRBJ2-7 TRBV5-5 - TRBD1 CASSLWTGNEQYF TGTGCCAGCAGCTTATGGACAGGGAACGAGCAGTACTTC
TRBJ1-4 TRBV2 - TRBD1 CASGRDRVRPEEKLFF TGTGCCAGCGGCCGGGACAGGGTGAGACCCGAGGAAAAACTGTTTTTT
TRBJ2-7 TRBV7-9 few - CASSFIAPFYEQYF TGTGCCAGCAGCTTCATAGCGCCTTTCTACGAGCAGTACTTC
TRBJ2-3 TRBV7-9 - - CASSRPGDTQYF TGTGCCAGCAGCCGGCCGGGGGATACGCAGTATTTT